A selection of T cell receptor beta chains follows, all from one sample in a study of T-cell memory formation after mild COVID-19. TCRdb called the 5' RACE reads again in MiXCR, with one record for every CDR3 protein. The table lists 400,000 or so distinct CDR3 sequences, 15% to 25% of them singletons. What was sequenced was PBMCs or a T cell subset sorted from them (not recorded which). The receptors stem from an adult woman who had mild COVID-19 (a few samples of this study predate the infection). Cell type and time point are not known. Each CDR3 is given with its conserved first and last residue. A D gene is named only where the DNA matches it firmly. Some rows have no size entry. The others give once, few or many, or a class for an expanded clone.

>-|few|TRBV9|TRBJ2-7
TGTGCCAGCAGCGCAACCGGGACCCCCTACGAGCAGTACTTC
CASSATGTPYEQYF
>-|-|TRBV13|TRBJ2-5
TGTGCCAGCCAGGAGTGGTTCCGGGGGAGGGAGACCCAGTACTTC
CASQEWFRGRETQYF
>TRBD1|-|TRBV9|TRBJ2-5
TGTGCCAGCAGCGCCCCAGGGGGTAGCGAGACCCAGTACTTC
CASSAPGGSETQYF
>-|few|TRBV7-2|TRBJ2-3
TGTGCCAGCAGTTACTCCGGGACGCTTTCAGATACGCAGTATTTT
CASSYSGTLSDTQYF
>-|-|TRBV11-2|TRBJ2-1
TGTGCCAGCAGCTCCCCCCGGGTCTACAATGAGCAGTTCTTC
CASSSPRVYNEQFF
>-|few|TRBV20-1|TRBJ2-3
TGCAGTGCTAGTGTCCGGGACTCTGTTCGAGATACGCAGTATTTT
CSASVRDSVRDTQYF
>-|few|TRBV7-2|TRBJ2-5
TGTGCCAGCAGCTCCGCCAGCTGGGAAGAGACCCAGTACTTC
CASSSASWEETQYF
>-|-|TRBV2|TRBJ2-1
TGTGCCAGCAGTAAGGACTCGCCTAGGGTTCAGTTCTTC
CASSKDSPRVQFF
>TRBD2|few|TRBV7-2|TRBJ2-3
TGTGCCAGCAGCTTAGAAGGGGCGGGGGGGCTACCCACAGATACGCAGTATTTT
CASSLEGAGGLPTDTQYF
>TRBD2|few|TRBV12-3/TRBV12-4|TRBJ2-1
TGTGCCAGCAGTTTGAGCGGGGGGGCCGCTGAGCAGTTCTTC
CASSLSGGAAEQFF
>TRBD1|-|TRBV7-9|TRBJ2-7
TGTGCCAGCAGCTTAGGGGACAGGGATTACTACGAGCAGTACTTC
CASSLGDRDYYEQYF
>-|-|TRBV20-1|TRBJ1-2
TGCAGTGCTAGAAGAGCAGGGGATTCTGGCTACACCTTC
CSARRAGDSGYTF
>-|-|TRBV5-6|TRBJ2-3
TGTGCCAGCAGCGACTTGAGGGGCACAGATACGCAGTATTTT
CASSDLRGTDTQYF
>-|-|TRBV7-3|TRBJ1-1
TGTGCCAGCAGCCGGGGGGCGACAAACACTGAAGCTTTCTTT
CASSRGATNTEAFF
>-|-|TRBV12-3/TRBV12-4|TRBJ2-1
TGTGCCAGCAGTTTAGGAGCTAGCGTGGATGAGCAGTTCTTC
CASSLGASVDEQFF
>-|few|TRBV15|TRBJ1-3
TGTGCCACCAACATTCGGGGAGGTGGAAACACCATATATTTT
CATNIRGGGNTIYF
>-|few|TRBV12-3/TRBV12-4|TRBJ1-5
TGTGCCAGCAGTCTGGTCACTTACAATCAGCCCCAGCATTTT
CASSLVTYNQPQHF
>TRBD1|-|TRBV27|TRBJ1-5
TGTGCCAGCAGTGCTGACAGGGGCAATCAGCCCCAGCATTTT
CASSADRGNQPQHF
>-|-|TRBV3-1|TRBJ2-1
TGTGCCAGCAGCCAAAGAGGCCAGGGCCGTGAGCAGTTCTTC
CASSQRGQGREQFF
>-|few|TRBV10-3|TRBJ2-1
TGTGCCATCAGTGAAAGGACCGTGACTGAGCAGTTCTTC
CAISERTVTEQFF
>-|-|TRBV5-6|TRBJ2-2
TGTGCCAGCAGCTCGGCGAGTGTGAAGACCGGGGAGCTGTTTTTT
CASSSASVKTGELFF
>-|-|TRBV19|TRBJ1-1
TGTGCCAGTAGTATGACGACAGGTAGGGCGAACACTGAAGCTTTCTTT
CASSMTTGRANTEAFF
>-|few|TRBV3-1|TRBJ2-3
TGTGCCAGCAGCCAAGAGATTGAAGATACGCAGTATTTT
CASSQEIEDTQYF
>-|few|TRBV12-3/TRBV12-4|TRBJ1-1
TGTGCCAGCAGAGTCCAAGAGGGGAGTTTATTGGAAGCTTTCTTT
CASRVQEGSLLEAFF
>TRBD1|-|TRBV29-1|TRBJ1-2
TGCAGCGTTCCGAACAGGGGGCGAGAAGTCCCTCACACCTTC
CSVPNRGREVPHTF
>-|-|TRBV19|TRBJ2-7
TGTGCCAGTAGTGACCCGGGTAGCGCGTCCTACGAGCAGTACTTC
CASSDPGSASYEQYF
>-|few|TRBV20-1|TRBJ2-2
TGCAGTGCTAGTGGGACCGGGGAGCTGTTTTTT
CSASGTGELFF
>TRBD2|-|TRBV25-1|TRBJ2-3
TGTGCCAGCAGTGATGGGACTAGCGGGGTCACTAGCACAGATACGCAGTATTTT
CASSDGTSGVTSTDTQYF
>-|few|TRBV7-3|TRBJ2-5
TGTGCCAGCAGCTTCGATGCGCGGGGGACCCAGTACTTC
CASSFDARGTQYF
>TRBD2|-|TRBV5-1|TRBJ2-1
TGCGCCAGCAGCCCGACTAGCGGGTTTTCCCATGAGCAGTTCTTC
CASSPTSGFSHEQFF
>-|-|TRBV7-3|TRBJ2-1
TGTGCCAGCAGCCCTCAGGGAGGTGTCCCCCCTGAGCAGTTCTTC
CASSPQGGVPPEQFF
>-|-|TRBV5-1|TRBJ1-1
TGCGCCAGCAGCTTGGTAGTAGGGCGCTACGCTGAAGCTTTCTTT
CASSLVVGRYAEAFF
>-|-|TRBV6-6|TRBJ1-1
TGTGCCGGCGCCCTCGGGGGACGGGGCACTGAAGCTTTCTTT
CAGALGGRGTEAFF